This T cell receptor beta chain was captured in a study of T cell changes during pregnancy in multiple sclerosis. CDR3 length equals 14 residues. Trimming cost V 8 bases and J 4 bases; bases outside gene matches: 10. CDR1 is MNHEY and CDR2 is SMNVEV in the germline V gene (reference sequence). Data came from immunoSEQ multiplex PCR; TCRdb stores just in-frame clones and leaves some out. Among over 45,000 clones listed, approximately 90% were seen once. This clonotype originated in a female donor with multiple sclerosis, enrolled in a pregnancy study. The sample was peripheral blood, taken in the first trimester of pregnancy. This chain joins TRBV27 and TRBJ1-1; 7 bases are a match to TRBD1. The CDR3 spells CASYTGVAATEAFF. The DNA for the CDR3 is TGTGCCAGCTATACAGGGGTTGCCGCCACTGAAGCTTTCTTT.